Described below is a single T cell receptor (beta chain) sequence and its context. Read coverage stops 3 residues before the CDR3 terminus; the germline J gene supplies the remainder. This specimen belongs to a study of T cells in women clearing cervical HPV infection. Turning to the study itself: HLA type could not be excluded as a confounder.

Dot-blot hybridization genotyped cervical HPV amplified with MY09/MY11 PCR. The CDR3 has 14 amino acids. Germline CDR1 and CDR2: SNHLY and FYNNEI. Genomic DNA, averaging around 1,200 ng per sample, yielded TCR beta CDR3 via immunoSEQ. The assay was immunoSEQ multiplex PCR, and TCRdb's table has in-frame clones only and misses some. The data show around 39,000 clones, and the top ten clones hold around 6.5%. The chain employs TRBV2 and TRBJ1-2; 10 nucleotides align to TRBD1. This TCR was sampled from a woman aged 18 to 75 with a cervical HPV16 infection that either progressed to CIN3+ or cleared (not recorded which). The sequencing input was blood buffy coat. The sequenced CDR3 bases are TGTGCCAGCACCCTCGACAGGGGGCTGGAGGGC. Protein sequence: CASTLDRGLEG. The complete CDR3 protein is CASTLDRGLEGYTF.